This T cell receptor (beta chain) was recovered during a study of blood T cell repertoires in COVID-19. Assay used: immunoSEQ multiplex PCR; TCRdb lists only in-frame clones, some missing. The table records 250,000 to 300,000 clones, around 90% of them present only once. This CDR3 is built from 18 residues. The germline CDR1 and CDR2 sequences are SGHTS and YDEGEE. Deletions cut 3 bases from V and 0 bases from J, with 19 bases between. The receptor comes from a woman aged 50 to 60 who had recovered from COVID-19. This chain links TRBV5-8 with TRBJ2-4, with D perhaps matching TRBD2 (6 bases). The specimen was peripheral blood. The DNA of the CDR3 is TGTGCCAGCAGCTCCGCGGGGAGCGGCTCTATAGCCAAAAACATTCAGTACTTC. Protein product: CASSSAGSGSIAKNIQYF.